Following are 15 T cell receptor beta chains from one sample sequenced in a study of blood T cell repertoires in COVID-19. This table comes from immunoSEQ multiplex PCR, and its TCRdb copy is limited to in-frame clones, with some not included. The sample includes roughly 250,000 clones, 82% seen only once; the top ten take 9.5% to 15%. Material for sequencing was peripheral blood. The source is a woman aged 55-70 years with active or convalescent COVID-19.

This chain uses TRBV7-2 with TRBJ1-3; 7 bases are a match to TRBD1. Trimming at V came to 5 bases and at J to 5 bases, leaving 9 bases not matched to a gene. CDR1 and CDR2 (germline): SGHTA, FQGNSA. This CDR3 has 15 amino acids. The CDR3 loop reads CASSPERGRRNTIYF. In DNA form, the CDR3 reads TGTGCCAGCAGCCCCGAGAGGGGGCGCAGAAACACCATATATTTT.

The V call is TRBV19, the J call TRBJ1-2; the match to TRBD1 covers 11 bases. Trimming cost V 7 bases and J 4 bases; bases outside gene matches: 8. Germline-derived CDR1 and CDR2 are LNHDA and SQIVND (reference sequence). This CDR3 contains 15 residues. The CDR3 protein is CASNGQGATFYGYTF. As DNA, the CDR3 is TGTGCCAGTAATGGACAGGGGGCAACCTTCTATGGCTACACCTTC.

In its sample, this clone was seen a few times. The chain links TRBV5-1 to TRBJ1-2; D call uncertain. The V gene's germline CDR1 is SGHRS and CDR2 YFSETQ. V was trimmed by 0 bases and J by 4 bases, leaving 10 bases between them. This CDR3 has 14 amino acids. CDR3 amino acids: CASSLEEGFYGYTF. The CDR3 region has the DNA TGCGCCAGCAGCTTGGAGGAGGGCTTCTATGGCTACACCTTC.

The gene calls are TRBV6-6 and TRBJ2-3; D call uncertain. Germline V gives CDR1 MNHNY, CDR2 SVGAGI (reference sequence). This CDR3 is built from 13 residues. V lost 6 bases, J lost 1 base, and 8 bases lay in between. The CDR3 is CASSARGTDTQYF. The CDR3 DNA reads TGTGCCAGCAGCGCACGGGGCACAGATACGCAGTATTTT.

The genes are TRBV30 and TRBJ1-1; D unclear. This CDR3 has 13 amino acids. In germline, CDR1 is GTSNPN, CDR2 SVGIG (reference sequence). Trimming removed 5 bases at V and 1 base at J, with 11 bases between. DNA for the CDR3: TGTGCCTGGGCCCGAACAGAGAACACTGAAGCTTTCTTT. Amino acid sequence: CAWARTENTEAFF.

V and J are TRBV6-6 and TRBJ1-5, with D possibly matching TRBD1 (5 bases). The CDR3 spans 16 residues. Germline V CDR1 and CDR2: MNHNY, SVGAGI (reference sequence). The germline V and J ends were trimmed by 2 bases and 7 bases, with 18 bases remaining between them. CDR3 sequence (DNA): TGTGCCAGCAGTTACGGCCAATCATCGGGGGGACAGCCCCAGCATTTT. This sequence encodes CASSYGQSSGGQPQHF.

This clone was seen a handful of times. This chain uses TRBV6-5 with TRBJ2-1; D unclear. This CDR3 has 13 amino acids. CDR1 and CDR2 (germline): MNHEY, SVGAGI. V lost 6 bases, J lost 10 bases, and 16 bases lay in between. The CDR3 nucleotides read TGTGCCAGCAGCCTCGACCCGTCCAGGGAGCAGTTCTTC. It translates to CASSLDPSREQFF.

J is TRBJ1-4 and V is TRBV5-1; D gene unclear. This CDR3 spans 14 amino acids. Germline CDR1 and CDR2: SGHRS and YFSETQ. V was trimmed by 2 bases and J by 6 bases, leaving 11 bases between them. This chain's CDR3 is CASSFAVLDEKLFF. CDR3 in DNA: TGCGCCAGCAGCTTTGCGGTTCTGGATGAAAAACTGTTTTTT.

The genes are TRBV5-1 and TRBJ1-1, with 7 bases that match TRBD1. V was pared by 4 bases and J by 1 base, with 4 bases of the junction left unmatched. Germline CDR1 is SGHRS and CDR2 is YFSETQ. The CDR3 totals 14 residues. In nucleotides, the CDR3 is TGCGCCAGCAGCCCTGGGACAGCGAACACTGAAGCTTTCTTT. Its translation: CASSPGTANTEAFF.

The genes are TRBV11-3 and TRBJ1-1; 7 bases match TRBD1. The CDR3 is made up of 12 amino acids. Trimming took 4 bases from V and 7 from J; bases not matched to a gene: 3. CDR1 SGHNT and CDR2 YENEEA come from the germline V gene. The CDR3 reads CASSSRTGEAFF. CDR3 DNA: TGTGCCAGCAGCTCTCGGACAGGTGAAGCTTTCTTT.

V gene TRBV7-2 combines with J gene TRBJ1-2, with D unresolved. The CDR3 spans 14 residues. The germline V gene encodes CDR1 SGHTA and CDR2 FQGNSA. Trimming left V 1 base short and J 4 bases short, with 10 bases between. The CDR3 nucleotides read TGTGCCAGCAGCTTAGACGTGGGCTCCTATGGCTACACCTTC. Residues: CASSLDVGSYGYTF.

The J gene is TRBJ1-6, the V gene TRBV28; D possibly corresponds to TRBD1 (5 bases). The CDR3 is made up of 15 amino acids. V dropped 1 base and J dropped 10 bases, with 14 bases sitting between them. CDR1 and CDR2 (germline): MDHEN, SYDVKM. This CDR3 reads CASSLSARVRSPLHF. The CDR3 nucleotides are TGTGCCAGCAGTTTATCGGCCAGGGTTCGATCACCCCTCCACTTT.

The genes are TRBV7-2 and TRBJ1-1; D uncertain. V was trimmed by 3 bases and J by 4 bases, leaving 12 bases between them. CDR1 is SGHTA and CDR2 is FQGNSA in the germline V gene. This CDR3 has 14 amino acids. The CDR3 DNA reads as TGTGCCAGCAGCTTGGGCAACCTGGCCACTGAAGCTTTCTTT. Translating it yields CASSLGNLATEAFF.

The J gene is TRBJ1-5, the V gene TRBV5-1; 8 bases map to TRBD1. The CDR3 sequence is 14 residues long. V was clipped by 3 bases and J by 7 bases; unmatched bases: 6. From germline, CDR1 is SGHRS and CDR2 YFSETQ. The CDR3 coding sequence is TGCGCCAGCAGCTCTACAGGGGGTGGGCAGCCCCAGCATTTT. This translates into CASSSTGGGQPQHF.

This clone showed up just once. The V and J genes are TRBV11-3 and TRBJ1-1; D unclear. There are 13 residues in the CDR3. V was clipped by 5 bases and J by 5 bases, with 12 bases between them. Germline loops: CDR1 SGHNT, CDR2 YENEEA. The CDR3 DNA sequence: TGTGCCAGCAGCCTTGGACTGGGGACTGAAGCTTTCTTT. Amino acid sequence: CASSLGLGTEAFF.